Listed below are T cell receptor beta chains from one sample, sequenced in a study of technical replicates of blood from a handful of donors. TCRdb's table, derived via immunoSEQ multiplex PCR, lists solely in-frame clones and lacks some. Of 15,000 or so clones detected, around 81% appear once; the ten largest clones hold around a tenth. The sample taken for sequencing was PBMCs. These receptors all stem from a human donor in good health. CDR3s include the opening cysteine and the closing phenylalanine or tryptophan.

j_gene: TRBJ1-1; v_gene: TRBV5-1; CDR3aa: CASSPDTMNTEAFF
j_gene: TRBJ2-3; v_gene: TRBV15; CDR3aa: CATSRVRTLWEGTDTQYF
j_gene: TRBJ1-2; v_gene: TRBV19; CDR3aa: CASSIVPETADYGYTF
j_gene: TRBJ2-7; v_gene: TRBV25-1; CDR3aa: CASSEVGKTGIRTYEQYF
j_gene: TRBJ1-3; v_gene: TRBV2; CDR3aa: CASSEAGSSGNTIYF
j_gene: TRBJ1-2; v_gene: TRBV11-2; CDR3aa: CASSPGGGYGYTF
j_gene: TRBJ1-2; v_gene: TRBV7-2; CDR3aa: CASSLDTDYGYTF
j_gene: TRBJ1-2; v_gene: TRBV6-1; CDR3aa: CASTWDLGAYGYTF
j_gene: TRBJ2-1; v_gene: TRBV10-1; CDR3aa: CASSESLGAYEQFF
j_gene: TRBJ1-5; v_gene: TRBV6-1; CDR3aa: CASSATRGINQPQHF
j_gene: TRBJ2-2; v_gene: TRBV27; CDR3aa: CASSRPGQGAGELFF
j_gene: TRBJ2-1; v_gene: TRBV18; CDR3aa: CASSLADNEQFF
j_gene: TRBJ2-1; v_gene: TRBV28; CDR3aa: CASSLPLAGYNEQFF
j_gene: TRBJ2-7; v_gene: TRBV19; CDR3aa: CASQPLAGPYEQYF
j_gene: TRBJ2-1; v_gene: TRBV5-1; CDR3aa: CASSLTGDSYNEQFF
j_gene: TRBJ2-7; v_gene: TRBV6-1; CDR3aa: CASSARGTRSSYEQYF
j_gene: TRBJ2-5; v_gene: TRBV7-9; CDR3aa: CASSLGHRSQGETQYF
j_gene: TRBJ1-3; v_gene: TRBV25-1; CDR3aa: CASSDRLSGNTIYF
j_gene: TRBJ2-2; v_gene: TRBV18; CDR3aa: CASSPEVRGSNTGELFF
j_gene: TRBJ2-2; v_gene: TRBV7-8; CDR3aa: CASSRRTSRNTGELFF
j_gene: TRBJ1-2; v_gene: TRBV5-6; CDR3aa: CASSFGRGNYGYTF
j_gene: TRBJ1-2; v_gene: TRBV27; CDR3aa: CASTTSAGNYGYTF
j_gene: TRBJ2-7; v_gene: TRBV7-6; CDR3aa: CASSPRPSTGWSYEQYF
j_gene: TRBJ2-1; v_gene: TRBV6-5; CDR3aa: CASSSLDREPNEQFF
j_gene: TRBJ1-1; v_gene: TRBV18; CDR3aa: CASSPRQGLSTEAFF
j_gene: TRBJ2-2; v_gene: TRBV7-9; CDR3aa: CASRETGKKSTGELFF
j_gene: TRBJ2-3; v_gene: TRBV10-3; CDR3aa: CAISESWSSTDTQYF
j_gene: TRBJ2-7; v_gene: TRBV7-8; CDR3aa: CASSFDSGSYEQYF
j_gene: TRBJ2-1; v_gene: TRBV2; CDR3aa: CASTWRSEQFF
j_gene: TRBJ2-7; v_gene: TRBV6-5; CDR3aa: CASSYLASGAYEQYF
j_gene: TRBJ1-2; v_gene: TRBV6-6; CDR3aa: CASSLRTENYGYTF
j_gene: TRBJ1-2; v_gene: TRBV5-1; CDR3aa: CASSLATIGTAAEGYTF
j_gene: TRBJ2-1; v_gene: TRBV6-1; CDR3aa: CASSEEAGGYNEQFF
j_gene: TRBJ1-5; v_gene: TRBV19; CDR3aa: CASSRQGAGSNQPQHF
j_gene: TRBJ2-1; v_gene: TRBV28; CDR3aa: CASSLISDSLSYNEQFF
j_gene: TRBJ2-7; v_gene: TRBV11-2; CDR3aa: CASSPAGTGGRGQYF
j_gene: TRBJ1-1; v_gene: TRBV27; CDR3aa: CASSLSRGGRTNTEAFF
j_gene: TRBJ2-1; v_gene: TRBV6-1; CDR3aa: CASSEALSSAAGGPDEQFF
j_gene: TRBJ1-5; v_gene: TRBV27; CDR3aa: CASSLTGRGNQPQHF
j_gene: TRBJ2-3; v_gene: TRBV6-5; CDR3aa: CASSYYSGTTDTQYF
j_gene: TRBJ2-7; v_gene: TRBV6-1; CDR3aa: CASSAGTYYEQYF
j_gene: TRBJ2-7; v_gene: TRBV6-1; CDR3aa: CASSNPAGGYEQYF
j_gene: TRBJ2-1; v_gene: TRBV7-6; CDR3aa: CASSLAQGVYLYNEQFF
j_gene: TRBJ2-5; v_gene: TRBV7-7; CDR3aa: CASSPGIGQETQYF
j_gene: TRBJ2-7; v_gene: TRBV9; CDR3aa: CASSVSGSGGEQYF
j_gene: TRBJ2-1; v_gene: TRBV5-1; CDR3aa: CASSLSVLATYNEQFF
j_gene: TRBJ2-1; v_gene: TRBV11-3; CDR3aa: CASSPGLGSYNEQFF
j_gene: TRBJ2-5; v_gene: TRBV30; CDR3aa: CAWSKGLETQYF